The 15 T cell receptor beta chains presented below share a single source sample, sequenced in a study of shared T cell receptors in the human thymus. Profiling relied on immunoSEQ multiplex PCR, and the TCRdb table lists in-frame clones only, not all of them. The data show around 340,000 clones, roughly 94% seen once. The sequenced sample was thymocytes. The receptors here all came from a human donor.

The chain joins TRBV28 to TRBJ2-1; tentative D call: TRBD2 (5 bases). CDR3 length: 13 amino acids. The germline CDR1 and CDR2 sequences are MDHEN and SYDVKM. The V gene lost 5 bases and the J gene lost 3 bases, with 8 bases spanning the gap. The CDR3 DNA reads TGTGCCAGCAGTCTCCGGGACTACAATGAGCAGTTCTTC. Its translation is CASSLRDYNEQFF.

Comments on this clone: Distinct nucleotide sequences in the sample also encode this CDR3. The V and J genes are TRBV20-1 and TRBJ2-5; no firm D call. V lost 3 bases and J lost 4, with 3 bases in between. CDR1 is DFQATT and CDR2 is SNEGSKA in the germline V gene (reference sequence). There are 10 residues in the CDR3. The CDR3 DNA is TGCAGTGCTAGGGGAGAGACCCAGTACTTC. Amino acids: CSARGETQYF.

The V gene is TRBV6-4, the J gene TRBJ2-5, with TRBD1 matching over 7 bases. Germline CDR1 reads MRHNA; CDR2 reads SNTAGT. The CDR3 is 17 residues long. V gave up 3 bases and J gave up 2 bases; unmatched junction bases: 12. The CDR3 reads CASSEDPVSGQQETQYF. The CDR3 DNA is TGTGCCAGCAGTGAGGACCCCGTTTCGGGACAGCAAGAGACCCAGTACTTC.

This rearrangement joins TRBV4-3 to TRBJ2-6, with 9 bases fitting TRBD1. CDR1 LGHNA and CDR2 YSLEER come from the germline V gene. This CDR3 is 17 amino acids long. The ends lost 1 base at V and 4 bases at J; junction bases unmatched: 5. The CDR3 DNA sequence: TGCGCCAGCAGCCAAGGAGACAGGGGGGGCGGGGCCAACGTCCTGACTTTC. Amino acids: CASSQGDRGGGANVLTF.

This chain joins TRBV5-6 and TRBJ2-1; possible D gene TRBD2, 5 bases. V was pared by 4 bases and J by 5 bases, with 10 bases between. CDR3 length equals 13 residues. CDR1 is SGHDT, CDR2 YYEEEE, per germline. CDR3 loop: CASSPPLDNEQFF. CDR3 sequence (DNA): TGTGCCAGCAGCCCCCCACTAGACAATGAGCAGTTCTTC.

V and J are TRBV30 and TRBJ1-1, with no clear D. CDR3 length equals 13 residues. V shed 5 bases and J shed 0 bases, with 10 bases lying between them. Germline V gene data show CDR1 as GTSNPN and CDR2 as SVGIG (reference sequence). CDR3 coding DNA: TGTGCCTGGGCTGGAGAAATGAACACTGAAGCTTTCTTT. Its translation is CAWAGEMNTEAFF.

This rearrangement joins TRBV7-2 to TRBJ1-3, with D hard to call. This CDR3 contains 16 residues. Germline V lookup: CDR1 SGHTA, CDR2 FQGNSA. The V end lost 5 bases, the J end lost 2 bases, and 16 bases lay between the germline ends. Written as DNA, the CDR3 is TGTGCCAGCAGCACCCCCGCCATCGGGCCTGGAAACACCATATATTTT. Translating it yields CASSTPAIGPGNTIYF.

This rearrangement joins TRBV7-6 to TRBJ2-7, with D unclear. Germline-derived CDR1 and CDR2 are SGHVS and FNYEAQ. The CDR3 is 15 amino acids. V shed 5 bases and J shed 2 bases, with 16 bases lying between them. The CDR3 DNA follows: TGTGCCAGCAGCCCCCCGATTCCTGGAGCCTACGAGCAGTACTTC. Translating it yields CASSPPIPGAYEQYF.

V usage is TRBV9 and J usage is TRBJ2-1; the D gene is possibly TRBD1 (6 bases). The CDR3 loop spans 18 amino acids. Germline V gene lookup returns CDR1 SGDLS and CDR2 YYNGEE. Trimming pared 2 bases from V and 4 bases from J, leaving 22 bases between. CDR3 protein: CASSVRPLRDNEYNEQFF. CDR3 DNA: TGTGCCAGCAGCGTCCGCCCTCTCCGGGACAACGAATACAATGAGCAGTTCTTC.

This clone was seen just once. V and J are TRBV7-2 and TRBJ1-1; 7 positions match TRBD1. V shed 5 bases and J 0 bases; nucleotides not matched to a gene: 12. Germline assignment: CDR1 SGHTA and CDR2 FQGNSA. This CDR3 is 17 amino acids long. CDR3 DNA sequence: TGTGCCAGCAGCAACCGGGACAGCAGAAAGATGAACACTGAAGCTTTCTTT. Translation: CASSNRDSRKMNTEAFF.

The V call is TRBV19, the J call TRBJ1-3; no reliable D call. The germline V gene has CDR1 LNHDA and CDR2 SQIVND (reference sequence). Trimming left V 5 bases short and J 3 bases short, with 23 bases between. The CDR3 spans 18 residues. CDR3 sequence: CASSVTHPRDDSGNTIYF. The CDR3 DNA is TGTGCCAGTAGTGTAACACACCCCCGGGATGATAGTGGAAACACCATATATTTT.

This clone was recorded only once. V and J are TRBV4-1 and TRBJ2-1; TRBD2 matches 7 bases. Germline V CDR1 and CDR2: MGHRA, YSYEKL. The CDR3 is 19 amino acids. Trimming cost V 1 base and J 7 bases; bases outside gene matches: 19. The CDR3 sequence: CASSQGTIDWRGSNNEQFF. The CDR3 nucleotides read TGCGCCAGCAGCCAAGGGACTATCGATTGGCGGGGGTCCAATAATGAGCAGTTCTTC.

The CDR3 region is CASSYEGSGGGGELFF. The CDR3 region has the DNA TGTGCCAGCAGTTACGAGGGTTCAGGGGGAGGGGGGGAGCTGTTTTTT. The chain is built from TRBV6-5 and TRBJ2-2; D may match TRBD1 or TRBD2 (7 bases each). The CDR3 runs 16 residues. V was trimmed by 2 bases and J by 8 bases, leaving 18 bases between them. Germline V gene data show CDR1 as MNHEY and CDR2 as SVGAGI.

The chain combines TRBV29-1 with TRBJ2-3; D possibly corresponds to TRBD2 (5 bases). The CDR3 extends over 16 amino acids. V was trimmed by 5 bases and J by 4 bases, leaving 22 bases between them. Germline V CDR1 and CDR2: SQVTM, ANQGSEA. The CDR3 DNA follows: TGCAGCGTTTTCGTGCTTAGTGGGAGTCCCCCAGATACGCAGTATTTT. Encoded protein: CSVFVLSGSPPDTQYF.

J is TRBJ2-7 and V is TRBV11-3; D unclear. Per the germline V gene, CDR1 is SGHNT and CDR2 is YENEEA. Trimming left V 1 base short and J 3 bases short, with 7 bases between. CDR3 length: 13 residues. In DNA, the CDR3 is TGTGCCAGCAGCTTAGTTCCCCTCTACGAGCAGTACTTC. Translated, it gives CASSLVPLYEQYF.